This T cell receptor beta chain came from a study of Ad26.COV2.S vaccination and SARS-CoV-2 variants. The overall study: The donor was enrolled in the Ad26.COV2.S arm of the COV1001 trial.

General observations from the study: Substantial breadth was reported for post-vaccination spike-specific CD8+ and CD4+ T cells.

The treatment here: some 20 received Ad26.COV2.S at low or high dose, single or two shots; several received placebo; per-sample allocation not given. Samples came from day 63 after the first vaccine or placebo injection. Boston supplied an adult donor aged 18-55 years. The study used a vaccine consisting of an Ad26 vector that expressed Wuhan-strain SARS-CoV-2 spike. Here immunoSEQ multiplex PCR was the method, and the copy in TCRdb shows in-frame clones only, minus some. This sample yields hundreds of thousands of clones, of which around 89% are seen a single time; roughly 1.5% belongs to the top ten. As to this clone: Antigen specificity is unknown.

The CDR3 runs 16 residues. The V gene's germline CDR1 is KGHSH and CDR2 LQKENI. Deletions cut 3 bases from V and 7 bases from J, with 19 bases between. The J gene is TRBJ1-5, the V gene TRBV18, with no clear D. The sample here was peripheral blood, taken in a trial of Ad26.COV2.S vaccine versus placebo. This clonotype was obtained from a person aged 18-65 years who received the Ad26.COV2.S COVID-19 vaccine or a placebo. CDR3 protein: CASSPEATGVIQPQHF. In DNA, the CDR3 is TGTGCCAGCTCACCCGAGGCGACCGGGGTGATCCAGCCCCAGCATTTT.